This TCR beta chain was retrieved from a study of shared clonotypes between healthy human individuals. Background on the study: Each donor's CD8 memory used one plate, CD8 naive two, each CD4 subset three.

Points on this clone: Its specificity is not known.

Naive CD8 cells comprised CD45RO-negative, CCR7-positively selected cells, excluding terminally differentiated effector memory CD45RA+ cells. Each PCR replicate from the sorted subsets contained approximately 0.2 ug DNA, which is tens of thousands of T cell genomes. Data came from immunoSEQ multiplex PCR; TCRdb stores just in-frame clones and leaves some out. The sample lists about 650,000 clones; around 95% were seen once. General observations from the study: Sorted-subset sequencing, rarefaction showed, was incomplete despite large depth. Memory subsets generally showed lower estimated richness than naive subsets.

Germline values: CDR1 MNHEY, CDR2 SMNVEV (reference sequence). V was cut by 4 bases and J by 4 bases, with 7 bases left in between. The CDR3 has 12 amino acids. The sequence derives from a woman aged 25 to 45 in good health. The sequenced sample consisted of naive CD8+ T cells sorted from blood. The chain links TRBV27 to TRBJ1-2; D is unclear. This CDR3 reads CASSSAGYGYTF. As DNA, the CDR3 is TGTGCCAGCAGTTCTGCGGGCTATGGCTACACCTTC.